The 20 T cell receptor beta chains given below trace back to one sample, sequenced in a study of response to subunit inactivated influenza vaccine. Using its own MiXCR run on the RT-PCR reads, TCRdb lists one record per CDR3 protein. Of more than 600,000 distinct CDR3 sequences in the sample, around 18% were seen once. Material: PBMCs from blood, obtained around 5 days after vaccination. Source of these receptors: a man between 45 and 60 years old who received an inactivated influenza vaccine.

This clonotype has only a few counts. This chain links TRBV12-3 or TRBV12-4 with TRBJ2-4; D tentatively fits TRBD1 or TRBD2 (5 bases each). V lost 2 bases and J 0 bases, leaving 11 bases between the germline ends. This CDR3 has 16 residues. The CDR3 loop is CASSLLGTLAKNIQYF. The CDR3 region has the DNA TGTGCCAGCAGTTTACTGGGGACCCTAGCCAAAAACATTCAGTACTTC.

The J gene is TRBJ2-5, the V gene TRBV20-1, with unresolved D. Germline V gene data show CDR1 as DFQATT and CDR2 as SNEGSKA (reference sequence). CDR3 length: 10 amino acids. With 6 bases removed from V and 9 bases from J, the gap between germline ends came to 11 bases. The CDR3 is CSAMVGSQYF. CDR3 bases: TGCAGTGCGATGGTCGGGTCCCAGTACTTC.

The CDR3 loop is CASSITVSGRSYEQYF. CDR3 DNA sequence: TGCGCCAGCAGCATCACCGTTAGCGGGAGGTCCTACGAGCAGTACTTC. V usage is TRBV5-1 and J usage is TRBJ2-7, with 10 bases lining up with TRBD2. Looked up from germline, CDR1 is SGHRS and CDR2 is YFSETQ. The trim removed 4 bases at V and 1 base at J, leaving 8 bases unmatched. The CDR3 contains 16 residues.

This clonotype has only a few counts. This rearrangement joins TRBV7-2 to TRBJ1-2, with 10 bases aligning to TRBD1. Trimming removed 3 bases from V and 3 bases from J; junction bases left unmatched: 4. CDR1 is SGHTA and CDR2 is FQGNSA in the germline V gene. CDR3 length: 15 amino acids. The CDR3 DNA reads TGTGCCAGCAGCTTCGCCGGGACAGGGGACTATGGCTACACCTTC. Translating gives CASSFAGTGDYGYTF.

The J gene is TRBJ1-2, the V gene TRBV7-2; D is unresolved. CDR1 and CDR2 from the germline V gene are SGHTA and FQGNSA. Between the trimmed V and J ends, which lost 5 bases and 5 bases, there was a span of 12 bases. The CDR3 covers 13 residues. The CDR3 DNA reads as TGTGCCAGCAGCCCAGCTGGGCTATATGGCTACACCTTC. Residues: CASSPAGLYGYTF. The full variable domain, completed using reference TRBV7-2 and TRBJ1-2, is GAGVSQSPSNKVTEKGKDVELRCDPISGHTALYWYRQSLGQGLEFLIYFQGNSAPDKSGLPSDRFSAERTGGSVSTLTIQRTQQEDSAVYLCASSPAGLYGYTFGSGTRLTVV.

J is TRBJ1-2 and V is TRBV29-1; maybe TRBD1 (6 bases). The CDR3 is made up of 13 amino acids. Trimming took off 4 bases at V and 8 bases at J, with 17 bases between the two ends. Looked up from germline, CDR1 is SQVTM and CDR2 is ANQGSEA. The CDR3: CSVAPPGAGGYTF. CDR3 in DNA: TGCAGCGTTGCCCCCCCGGGGGCCGGGGGCTACACCTTC. Combining the CDR3 with reference TRBV29-1 and TRBJ1-2 gives the whole variable domain SAVISQKPSRDICQRGTSLTIQCQVDSQVTMMFWYRQQPGQSLTLIATANQGSEATYESGFVIDKFPISRPNLTFSTLTVSNMSPEDSSIYLCSVAPPGAGGYTFGSGTRLTVV.

This clonotype has only a few counts. The chain uses TRBV4-3 and TRBJ2-2; 11 positions match TRBD2. CDR1 is LGHNA and CDR2 is YSLEER in the germline V gene. With V trimmed by 2 bases and J by 2 bases, 4 bases remained unmatched. The CDR3 is 17 amino acids. The CDR3 protein is CASSQSGLAVNTGELFF. The DNA of the CDR3 is TGCGCCAGCAGCCAATCGGGACTAGCGGTAAACACCGGGGAGCTGTTTTTT.

With respect to this clonotype: Germline is not matched at one junction end, which may reflect a read error. V and J are TRBV6-5 and TRBJ2-1; no firm D call. The CDR3 runs to 14 residues. The germline CDR1 and CDR2 sequences are MNHEY and SVGAGI. The CDR3 DNA follows: TGTGCCAGTAGTTACACCGACGCTTACAATGAGCAGTTCTTC. Translation gives CASSYTDAYNEQFF.

Only a few counts were recorded for this clonotype. CDR3 loop: CASSTFPGTEQYF. The CDR3 DNA follows: TGTGCCAGCAGTACCTTCCCGGGGACAGAGCAGTACTTC. This chain joins TRBV6-1 and TRBJ2-7, with D possibly being TRBD1 (6 bases). CDR3 length: 13 residues. The V end was cut by 5 bases, the J end by 7 bases, with 15 bases between. Germline V lookup: CDR1 MNHNS, CDR2 SASEGT.

This clonotype was seen many times. The genes are TRBV7-9 and TRBJ2-7; a weak D match, TRBD2 (6 bases). Germline CDR1 SEHNR, CDR2 FQNEAQ (reference sequence). The CDR3 consists of 15 residues. Trimming removed 3 bases from V and 1 base from J, with 13 bases in between. Here the CDR3 reads CASSFAGRVSYEQYF. CDR3 nucleotide sequence: TGTGCCAGCAGCTTTGCGGGACGGGTTTCCTACGAGCAGTACTTC.

This clonotype was counted between two and nine times. V is TRBV7-2 and J is TRBJ2-1; D uncertain. Per germline, CDR1 SGHTA and CDR2 FQGNSA. The CDR3 sequence is 15 residues long. Trimming removed 2 bases at V and 2 bases at J, with 10 bases between. The CDR3 region is CASSLLGVTYNEQFF. The CDR3 DNA reads TGTGCCAGCAGCTTACTTGGGGTAACCTACAATGAGCAGTTCTTC.

The chain combines TRBV21-1 with TRBJ2-3; the D call of TRBD1 is as the table states it, not checked on the DNA. TRBV21-1 is a listed pseudogene. CDR3 length equals 14 residues. DNA of the CDR3: TGTGCCAGCACCTCGGACAGCTTCACAGATACGCAGTATTTT. As protein: CASTSDSFTDTQYF.

This clonotype was seen only a few times. The chain is built from TRBV7-2 and TRBJ2-3; D assignment may be TRBD1 or TRBD2 (6 bases each). The CDR3 extends over 15 amino acids. CDR1 is SGHTA, CDR2 FQGNSA, per germline. V was shortened by 2 bases and J by 4 bases, with 13 bases between the two germline ends. The CDR3 coding sequence is TGTGCCAGCAGCTTATTGGGGGGCCAGGCAGATACGCAGTATTTT. Translated, it gives CASSLLGGQADTQYF.

CDR3 sequence reads: CASSTSDTYEQYF. CDR3 sequence (DNA): TGCGCCAGCAGCACTAGCGATACCTACGAGCAGTACTTC. The rearrangement links TRBV5-1 to TRBJ2-7; 7 nucleotides agree with TRBD2. CDR1 is SGHRS, CDR2 YFSETQ, per germline. The J segment lost 2 bases and the V segment lost 4 bases, leaving 3 bases of the junction unmatched. The CDR3 is 13 amino acids.

The chain carries TRBV5-1 and TRBJ2-7; 8 bases fit TRBD2. Germline V gene sequence: CDR1 SGHRS, CDR2 YFSETQ. The CDR3 runs 16 residues. With 4 bases clipped from V and 3 bases from J, the junction kept 12 bases outside the gene matches. The CDR3 protein is CASSPSRVAGYYEQYF. The CDR3, as DNA: TGCGCCAGCAGCCCCAGTCGGGTAGCGGGGTACTACGAGCAGTACTTC.

This clonotype was counted ten times or more. The rearrangement uses TRBV18 and TRBJ1-5; D possibly corresponds to TRBD1 (5 bases). The CDR3 is made up of 14 amino acids. The ends were cut back, 4 bases at V and 1 base at J, with 8 bases in the middle. In germline, CDR1 is KGHSH, CDR2 LQKENI. The CDR3 DNA sequence: TGTGCCAGCTCACTCAAGGGGAGCAATCAGCCCCAGCATTTT. The encoded protein is CASSLKGSNQPQHF.

V gene TRBV7-9 combines with J gene TRBJ2-2; possibly TRBD2 for D (6 bases). This CDR3 is built from 16 residues. Germline assignment: CDR1 SEHNR and CDR2 FQNEAQ (reference sequence). The V end lost 5 bases, the J end lost 1 base, and 14 bases lay between the germline ends. CDR3 amino acids: CASSPFLARNTGELFF. For the CDR3, the DNA is TGTGCCAGCAGCCCCTTCCTAGCGAGGAACACCGGGGAGCTGTTTTTT.

The chain links TRBV4-3 to TRBJ2-7; TRBD1 matches at 9 bases. V lost 3 bases and J lost 3; bases outside the gene matches: 6. Germline assignment: CDR1 LGHNA and CDR2 YSLEER. This CDR3 is built from 15 residues. Written as DNA, the CDR3 is TGCGCCAGCAGCCATGGGACAGGGAGTCACTACGAGCAGTACTTC. Encoded protein: CASSHGTGSHYEQYF.

The chain combines TRBV11-2 with TRBJ2-7, with 7 bases matching TRBD2. V lost 5 bases, J lost 5 bases, and 6 bases stayed unmatched. The CDR3 is 13 amino acids. Germline CDR1 and CDR2: SGHAT and FQNNGV. The CDR3 loop reads CASSRRDYNEQYF. The CDR3 nucleotides read TGTGCCAGCAGCCGCCGGGACTACAACGAGCAGTACTTC.

V usage is TRBV20-1 and J usage is TRBJ2-4; no clear D gene. Germline V lookup: CDR1 DFQATT, CDR2 SNEGSKA (reference sequence). V was clipped by 2 bases and J by 6 bases, with 20 bases between them. This CDR3 region has 16 residues. The CDR3 loop reads CSARTSTPVRVNIQYF. In DNA form, the CDR3 reads TGCAGTGCTAGAACCTCCACCCCCGTAAGGGTAAACATTCAGTACTTC.